The subject of this entry is one TCR beta chain. What this receptor recognizes is not known. A far larger clone is a single base away, which makes a read error likely. These data belong to a study of regulatory T cells in long-lasting Graves disease listed by TCRdb under 2021. Looking at the study overall: In the newly diagnosed Graves' disease group, patients had been taking antithyroid drugs for less than 3 months. Persistent Graves' disease patients were compared with newly diagnosed Graves' disease patients by peripheral blood TCR sequencing and RNA sequencing. The study took place in China and was registered as a clinical trial. TCR sequencing covered about 13 persistent and 20 newly diagnosed Graves' disease patients, about 35 samples in total. Overall results and qualifications from the work: Only the TCR beta chain was sequenced and analyzed. More public clonotypes were shared among persistent patients (over 2,500) than among newly diagnosed patients (more than 900). Compared with newly diagnosed patients, patients with persistent Graves' disease had lower TCR Shannon entropy and fewer highly expanded clones, which suggests clonal expansion. Peripheral blood alone was examined, since thyroid tissue, which constituted the primary lesion, could not be accessed. The authors noted that the small sample size was a limitation that may lower accuracy.

Receptor libraries were prepared by multiplex PCR. This sample was sequenced with an Illumina HiSeq 4000. TCR beta libraries were built with iRepertoire HTBI primers and Arm-PCR amplification of CDR3 regions. Before sequencing, the PCR products went through gel purification. In the paper's pipeline: Gene usage analysis of CDR3 amino acid clonotypes relied on the roughly 60 TRBV and 13 to 15 TRBJ segments identified across samples. COPE and FqMerger were used to merge filtered high-quality paired reads into contigs. Contigs were aligned with BLAST to IMGT TRBV, TRBD and TRBJ reference genes, and CDR3 was defined per IMGT. Any clonotype with a frequency above 0.1% was counted as a highly expanded clone. Shannon entropy served as the measure of repertoire diversity, while the Gini coefficient captured V-J evenness. Public clonotypes were defined as clonotypes shared by more than one individual. The public sequencing data were trimmed at Q25 with fastp and processed into clonotypes with MiXCR by TCRdb, which kept only in-frame beta chains. One record per CDR3 amino acid sequence lists the most common genes and DNA. The V and J calls, along with clone size, are taken from TCRdb and not from the paper's own processing. Here the sample has over 450,000 distinct CDR3 sequences; around 13% occur a single time. The ten largest clones capture over 7% of the sample.

This specimen's time point label, interpreted: newly diagnosed GD, antithyroid drugs for less than 3 months. For both TCR sequencing and RNA sequencing, RNA was extracted from PBMCs in TRIzol. The diagnosis of Graves' disease followed American Thyroid Association guidelines. Patients were recruited from an endocrinology department in Xi'an, China. Each patient gave roughly 8.4 milliliters of peripheral blood, collected in an EDTA anticoagulant tube. Ficoll Paque Plus density gradient separation was used to isolate PBMCs, and no further T cell sorting was done. An Agilent 2100 Bioanalyzer and agarose gel were used to check RNA quality, and a NanoDrop 2000 was used to measure RNA concentration. This sample also belongs to another study, concerning T cells in Graves' hyperthyroidism and ophthalmopathy. In that second paper, the authors write: Stable Graves' hyperthyroidism was defined as no progression to ophthalmopathy during 18 months of follow-up. Hyperthyroidism patients were aged 18 to 65 years and newly diagnosed, with disease duration of less than 2 months. Any patient with an uncontrolled infection, another autoimmune disease, pregnancy or lactation was excluded. Clinical symptoms, serum thyroxine and TRAb, thyroid ultrasound, and orbital computed tomography formed the basis for the diagnoses. A first-round RT-PCR of the TCR CDR3 used the HTBI primer set with the Qiagen OneStep RT-PCR kit. Blood samples also contained most of the expanded thyroid clonotypes (frequency above 0.001), which suggests that blood repertoires may reflect thyroid immune responses. A model built on a 13 V-J signature distinguished ophthalmopathy from stable hyperthyroidism, reaching around 88% sensitivity and around 82% specificity in cross-validation and 80%/75% in testing. In validation, the model predicted progression to ophthalmopathy with approximately 71% sensitivity and less than 80% specificity, a median of about 6 months before onset. To identify TCR V-J signatures that set the groups apart, the researchers used a discovery cohort of about a hundred patients, made up of around 40 with Graves' ophthalmopathy and about 60 with stable Graves' hyperthyroidism. An independent validation cohort of under 20 hyperthyroidism patients and about 16 patients who later progressed to ophthalmopathy tested prospective prediction of ophthalmopathy. The roughly 94 discovery patients were randomly divided into training and test sets at a 7:3 ratio. In about 6 Graves' hyperthyroidism patients, the study also compared T-cell repertoires from thyroid tissue with T-cell repertoires from blood. After sampling, hyperthyroidism patients received methimazole starting at 30 mg daily, and ophthalmopathy patients received high-dose intravenous methylprednisolone. Libraries were constructed in a second round of multiplex PCR, after which size selection and purification were performed. Sequencing of the libraries was done on an Illumina HiSeq2000 using paired-end 100 bp reads. Raw data were processed with SOAPnuke, discarding reads with adapters, uncalled bases, mean Phred below 15, or no exact constant-primer or identifier match. High-quality paired reads were merged using COPE v1.2.5, and each unique nucleotide sequence was defined as a clonotype. MiTCR v1.1 was used to align clonotypes to the IMGT TRBV, TRBD and TRBJ reference segments. The analysis included only V-J combinations with a frequency above 0.0001, which together covered around 99% of the repertoires. A TCS score was defined as the ratio of F50 (clonal expansion) to E x V (chaos), with BLOSUM62-based TCRdist applied between CDR3 peptides within each V-J. Welch's t-statistics and random forest reduced roughly 540 V-J features to roughly 13, which were used in a naive Bayes classifier (R e1071). No statistical method was used to fix the sample size in advance, and group allocation was not hidden from the investigators. TCR Vbeta CDR3 sequencing of 120 to 150 peripheral blood samples (over 40 ophthalmopathy, under 80 hyperthyroidism and about 17 progressor patients) is reported in the paper.

This TCR was sampled from a woman aged 25 to 45 with Graves disease. Donor details come from another sample of the same person, matched by shared clones. Here the sequenced sample was peripheral blood mononuclear cells (PBMCs), taken at new diagnosis, from a patient treated with antithyroid drugs.

DNA sequence: TGTGCCAGCAGCTCCCGGCCCGCGCGGGAGGCTGGTACGCAGTATTTT. This gives the protein CASSSRPAREAGTQYF. The chain couples TRBV7-3 to TRBJ2-3; TRBD2 lines up with 8 middle nucleotides. The germline V gene sets CDR1 to SGHTA and CDR2 to FQGTGA. V lost 4 bases and J lost 8 bases, and the count of bases not matched to a germline gene is 14. Taken from cysteine to phenylalanine, the CDR3 has 16 residues. Only the CDR3 portion is preserved as DNA: 48 bases, with reading frame beginning at the first base.